The T cell receptor beta chain under discussion was sequenced for a study of T-cell memory formation after mild COVID-19 listed by TCRdb under 2021. About the investigation overall: TCR sequence clusters from the two donors were largely donor specific. T-cell clones expanding and contracting after mild COVID-19 in a couple of donors were tracked by longitudinal TCRalpha and TCRbeta repertoire sequencing. The cohort comprised two young, previously healthy adult volunteers, one female and one male.

V gives up 2 bases and J gives up 9 bases, and the segment between their germline ends measures 14 bases. The CDR3 runs 14 residues from the cysteine to the phenylalanine. The read is trimmed to its CDR3 DNA, 42 bases read in frame from base 1. The germline V gene (reference sequence) provides CDR1 SEHNR and CDR2 FQNEAQ. PBMCs were isolated by Ficoll-Paque density gradient centrifugation. This clonotype has ten or more counts. Its antigen remains unidentified. Per-nucleotide qualities are absent, and no much larger clonotype sits a single base away. Overall study results and their limits: Clones that contracted from day 15 to 85 showed balanced CD4/CD8 phenotypes, whereas a second wave of clones that expanded from day 15 to 37 leaned towards CD4+. Some responding clones were found in pre-infection memory, which suggests that pre-existing cross-reactive memory T cells took part in the SARS-CoV-2 response. Only a couple of mild cases were covered in the study, and larger cohorts including severe cases with pre-infection samples were considered necessary. Contracting CD4+ clones turned up mainly in the CM and EM memory subsets, whereas EMRA was where CD8+ clones were enriched. The second-wave clones that peaked on day 37 were not confirmed to be SARS-CoV-2 specific.

The listed sequencing device is Illumina NovaSeq 6000. TCRalpha and TCRbeta cDNA libraries were built by 5'RACE with constant-segment primers, adding sample barcodes and unique molecular identifiers. Trizol reagent was used to extract RNA from every sample. Amplification of the libraries took two PCR steps, and the second step added a second sample barcode plus Illumina TruSeq adapters. Sequencing of the libraries was done on an Illumina NovaSeq, producing 2 x 150 bp paired-end reads. From the authors' description of their analysis: The reads were demultiplexed and collapsed into UMI-guided consensus sequences using migec v1.2.7. Using mixcr v2.1.11, the UMI consensuses were aligned to TRA and TRB V and J templates and assembled into clonotypes. Expanded or contracted clonotypes were those called significant by both edgeR and NoisET, with noise models trained on biological replicates. edgeR calls used a false discovery rate-adjusted p below 0.01 and a log2 fold-change threshold of 1. As an exploratory analysis of dynamics, PCA with hierarchical clustering was applied to max-normalized trajectories of the 1000 most abundant clonotypes. The CD4 or CD8 phenotype of responding clones was assigned using the separately sequenced CD4+ and CD8+ repertoires. TCRdb handled the public reads itself, with Q25 trimming in fastp and clone calling in MiXCR, and kept productive beta chains. Merged by CDR3 protein, the rows form single entries marked with the most common genes and DNA. V and J calls and clone size were set by TCRdb, not the authors. The sample records about 350,000 distinct CDR3 sequences, roughly 15% of which are singletons. The ten largest clonotypes hold 20% to 25% of the sample.

The V and J segments used are TRBV7-9 and TRBJ2-1; TRBD2 might be the D gene, on 5 matching bases. The TCR comes from a young man who had mild COVID-19 (a few samples of this study predate the infection). The sample titles of this study are shuffled in the database, so cell type and time point are left out; the donor was told from shared clones. The specimen was PBMCs or a T cell subset sorted from them (not recorded which). CDR3 reads: CASSLTGEEREQFF. The DNA reads TGTGCCAGCAGCTTAACCGGGGAAGAGCGTGAGCAGTTCTTC.